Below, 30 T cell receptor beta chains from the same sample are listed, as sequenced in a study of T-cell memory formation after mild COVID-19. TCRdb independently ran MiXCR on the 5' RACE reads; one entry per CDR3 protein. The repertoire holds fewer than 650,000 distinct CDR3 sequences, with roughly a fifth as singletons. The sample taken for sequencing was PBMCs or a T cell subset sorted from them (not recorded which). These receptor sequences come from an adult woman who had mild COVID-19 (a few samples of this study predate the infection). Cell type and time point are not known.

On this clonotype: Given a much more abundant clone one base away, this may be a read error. DNA of the CDR3: TGTCCCAGCAGCAAGGGGGCCAGGAACACTGAAGCTTTCTTT. It is translated as CPSSKGARNTEAFF. The rearrangement joins TRBV7-9 to TRBJ1-1; 7 positions match TRBD1. The V gene's germline CDR1 is SEHNR and CDR2 FQNEAQ (reference sequence). CDR3 length: 14 amino acids.

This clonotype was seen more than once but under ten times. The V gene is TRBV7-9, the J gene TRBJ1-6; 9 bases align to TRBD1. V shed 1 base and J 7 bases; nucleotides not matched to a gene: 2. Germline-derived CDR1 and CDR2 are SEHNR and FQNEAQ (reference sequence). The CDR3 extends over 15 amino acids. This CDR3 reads CASSLGDRANSPLHF. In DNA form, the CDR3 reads TGTGCCAGCAGCTTAGGGGACAGGGCCAATTCACCCCTCCACTTT.

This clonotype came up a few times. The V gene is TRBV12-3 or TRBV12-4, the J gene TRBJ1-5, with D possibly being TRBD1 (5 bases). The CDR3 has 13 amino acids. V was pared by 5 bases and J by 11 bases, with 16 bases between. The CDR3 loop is CASSPLGPGAQHF. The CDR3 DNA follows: TGTGCCAGCAGTCCCTTGGGGCCGGGGGCCCAGCATTTT.

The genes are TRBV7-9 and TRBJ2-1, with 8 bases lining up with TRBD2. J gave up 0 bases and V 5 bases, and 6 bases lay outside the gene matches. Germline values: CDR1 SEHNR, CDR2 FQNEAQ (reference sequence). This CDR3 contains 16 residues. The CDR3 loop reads CASSHQSGGSYNEQFF. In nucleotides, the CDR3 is TGTGCCAGCAGCCATCAAAGCGGGGGCTCCTACAATGAGCAGTTCTTC.

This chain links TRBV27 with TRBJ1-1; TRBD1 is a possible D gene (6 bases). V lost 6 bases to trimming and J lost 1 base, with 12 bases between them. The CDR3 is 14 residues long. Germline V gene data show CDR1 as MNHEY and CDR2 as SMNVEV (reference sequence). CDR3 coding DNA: TGTGCCAGCAGATCTGGGGGCCAGAACACTGAAGCTTTCTTT. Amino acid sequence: CASRSGGQNTEAFF.

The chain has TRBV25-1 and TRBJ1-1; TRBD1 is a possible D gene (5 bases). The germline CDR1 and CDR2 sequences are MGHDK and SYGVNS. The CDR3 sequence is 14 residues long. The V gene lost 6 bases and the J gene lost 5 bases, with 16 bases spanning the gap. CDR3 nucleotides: TGTGCCAGCAGAAGTCGGGACCCTAGGACTGAAGCTTTCTTT. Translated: CASRSRDPRTEAFF.

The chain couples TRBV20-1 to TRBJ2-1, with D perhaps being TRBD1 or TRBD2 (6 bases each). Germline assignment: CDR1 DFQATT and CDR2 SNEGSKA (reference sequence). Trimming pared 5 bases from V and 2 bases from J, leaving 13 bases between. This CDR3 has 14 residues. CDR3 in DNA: TGCAGTGCTGCCCGGAGGGACACCTACAATGAGCAGTTCTTC. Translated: CSAARRDTYNEQFF.

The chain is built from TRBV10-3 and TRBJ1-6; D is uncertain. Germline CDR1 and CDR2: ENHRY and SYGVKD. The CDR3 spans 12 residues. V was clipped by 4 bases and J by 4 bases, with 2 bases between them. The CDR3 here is CAISGYNSPLHF. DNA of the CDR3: TGTGCCATCAGTGGGTATAATTCACCCCTCCACTTT.

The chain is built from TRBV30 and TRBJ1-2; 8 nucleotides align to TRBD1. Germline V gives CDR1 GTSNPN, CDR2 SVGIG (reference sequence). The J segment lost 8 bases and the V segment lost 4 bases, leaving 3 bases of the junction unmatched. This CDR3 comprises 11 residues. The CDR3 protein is CAWTRQGGYTF. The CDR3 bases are TGTGCCTGGACCCGACAGGGGGGCTACACCTTC.

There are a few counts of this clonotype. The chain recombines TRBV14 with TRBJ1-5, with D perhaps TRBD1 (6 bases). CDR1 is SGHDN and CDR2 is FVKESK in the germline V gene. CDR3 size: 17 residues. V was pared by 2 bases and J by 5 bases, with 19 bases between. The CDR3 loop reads CASSQPYAAQGDQPQHF. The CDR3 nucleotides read TGTGCCAGCAGCCAACCATACGCAGCACAGGGTGATCAGCCCCAGCATTTT.

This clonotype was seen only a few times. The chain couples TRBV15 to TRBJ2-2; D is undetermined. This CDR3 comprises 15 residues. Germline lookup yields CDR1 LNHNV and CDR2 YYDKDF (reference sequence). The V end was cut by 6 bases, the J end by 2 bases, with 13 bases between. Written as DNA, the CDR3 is TGTGCCACCAGATCCGGCAGAATAAACACCGGGGAGCTGTTTTTT. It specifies CATRSGRINTGELFF.

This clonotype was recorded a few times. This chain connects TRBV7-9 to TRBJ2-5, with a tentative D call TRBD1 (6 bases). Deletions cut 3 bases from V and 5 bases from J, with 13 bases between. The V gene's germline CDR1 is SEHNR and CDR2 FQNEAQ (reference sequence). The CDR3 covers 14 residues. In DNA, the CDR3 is TGTGCCAGCAGCTTTGGGGCAGGGGACGAGACCCAGTACTTC. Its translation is CASSFGAGDETQYF.

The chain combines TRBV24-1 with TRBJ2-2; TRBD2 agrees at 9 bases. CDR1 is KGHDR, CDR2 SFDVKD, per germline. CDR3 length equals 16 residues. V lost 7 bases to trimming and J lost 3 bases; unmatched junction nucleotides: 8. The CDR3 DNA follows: TGTGCCACCAGGTCGGAGACTAGCGGCTACACCGGGGAGCTGTTTTTT. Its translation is CATRSETSGYTGELFF.

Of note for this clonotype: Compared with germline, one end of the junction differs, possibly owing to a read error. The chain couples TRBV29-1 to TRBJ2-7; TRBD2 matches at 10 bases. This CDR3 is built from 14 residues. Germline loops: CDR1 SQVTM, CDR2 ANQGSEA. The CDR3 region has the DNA TGCAGCTTTGATTCTAGCGGGAGCCCCTACGAGCAGTACTTC. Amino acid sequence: CSFDSSGSPYEQYF.

The CDR3 loop is CASSLGSGTYEQYF. The CDR3 bases are TGTGCCAGCAGTTTAGGGAGTGGGACCTACGAGCAGTACTTC. The chain joins TRBV27 to TRBJ2-7; TRBD2 is a possible D gene (5 bases). The CDR3 length is 14 residues. CDR1 and CDR2 (germline): MNHEY, SMNVEV (reference sequence). Trimming removed 2 bases from V and 2 bases from J, with 10 bases in between.

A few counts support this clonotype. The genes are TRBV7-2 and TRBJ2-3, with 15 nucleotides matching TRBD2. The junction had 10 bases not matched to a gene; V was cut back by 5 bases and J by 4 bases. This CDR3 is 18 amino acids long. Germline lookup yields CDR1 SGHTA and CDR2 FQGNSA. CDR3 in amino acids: CASSLTGTSGRWADTQYF. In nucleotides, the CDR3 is TGTGCCAGCAGCCTGACCGGGACTAGCGGGAGGTGGGCAGATACGCAGTATTTT.

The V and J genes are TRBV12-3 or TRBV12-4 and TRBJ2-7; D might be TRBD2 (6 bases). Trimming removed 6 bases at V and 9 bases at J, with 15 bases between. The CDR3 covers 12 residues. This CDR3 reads CASSTGTAWQYF. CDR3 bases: TGTGCCAGCAGCACCGGGACTGCATGGCAGTACTTC.

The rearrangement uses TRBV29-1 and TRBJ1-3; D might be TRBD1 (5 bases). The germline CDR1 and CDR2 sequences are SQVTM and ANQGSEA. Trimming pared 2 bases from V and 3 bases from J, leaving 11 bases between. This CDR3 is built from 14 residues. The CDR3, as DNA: TGCAGCGTTGAACAGGGTGGGGTTGGAAACACCATATATTTT. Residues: CSVEQGGVGNTIYF.

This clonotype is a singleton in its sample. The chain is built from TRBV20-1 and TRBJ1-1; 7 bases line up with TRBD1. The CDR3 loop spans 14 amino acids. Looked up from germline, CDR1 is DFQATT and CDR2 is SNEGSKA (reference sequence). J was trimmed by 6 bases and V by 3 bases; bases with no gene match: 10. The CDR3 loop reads CSASGPGQVPEAFF. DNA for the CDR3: TGCAGTGCTAGTGGGCCTGGACAGGTCCCTGAAGCTTTCTTT.

CDR3 bases: TGTGCCAGCAGGGGGACAGGGGGCGGTAATCAGCCCCAGCATTTT. This sequence encodes CASRGTGGGNQPQHF. The chain couples TRBV2 to TRBJ1-5; TRBD1 aligns across 12 bases. V gave up 6 bases and J gave up 4 bases; unmatched junction bases: 4. The CDR3 is 15 residues long. The germline V gene encodes CDR1 SNHLY and CDR2 FYNNEI.

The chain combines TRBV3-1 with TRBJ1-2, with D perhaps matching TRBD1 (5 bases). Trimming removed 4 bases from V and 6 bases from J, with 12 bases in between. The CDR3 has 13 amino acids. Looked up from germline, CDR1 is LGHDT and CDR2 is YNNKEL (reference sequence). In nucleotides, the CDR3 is TGTGCCAGCAGCCCCGGGACCGCGAATGGCTACACCTTC. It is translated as CASSPGTANGYTF. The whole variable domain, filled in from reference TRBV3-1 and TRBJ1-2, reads DTAVSQTPKYLVTQMGNDKSIKCEQNLGHDTMYWYKQDSKKFLKIMFSYNNKELIINETVPNRFSPKSPDKAHLNLHINSLELGDSAVYFCASSPGTANGYTFGSGTRLTVV.

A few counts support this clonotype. Here the CDR3 reads CSARVDRVNSPLHF. The CDR3 DNA is TGCAGTGCTAGAGTGGACAGAGTAAATTCACCCCTCCACTTT. This chain joins TRBV20-1 and TRBJ1-6; weak D call: TRBD1 (6 bases). V was shortened by 1 base and J by 7 bases, with 11 bases between the two germline ends. Germline values: CDR1 DFQATT, CDR2 SNEGSKA (reference sequence). The CDR3 consists of 14 residues.

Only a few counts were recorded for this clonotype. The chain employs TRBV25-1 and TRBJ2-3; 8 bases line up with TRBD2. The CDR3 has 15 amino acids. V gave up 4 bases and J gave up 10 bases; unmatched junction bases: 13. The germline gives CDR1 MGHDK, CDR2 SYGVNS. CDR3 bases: TGTGCCAGCAGTGCGCGGGGGGATCGGCCTGAGGCGCAGTATTTT. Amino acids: CASSARGDRPEAQYF.

This chain's CDR3 is CAGSTGLRDEQYF. The CDR3, as DNA: TGCGCCGGCTCCACAGGGTTGAGGGACGAGCAGTACTTC. The chain recombines TRBV10-2 with TRBJ2-7, with TRBD1 as a possible D gene (6 bases). The V end was cut by 11 bases, the J end by 5 bases, with 19 bases between. The CDR3 has 13 residues. The germline CDR1 and CDR2 sequences are WSHSY and SAAADI.

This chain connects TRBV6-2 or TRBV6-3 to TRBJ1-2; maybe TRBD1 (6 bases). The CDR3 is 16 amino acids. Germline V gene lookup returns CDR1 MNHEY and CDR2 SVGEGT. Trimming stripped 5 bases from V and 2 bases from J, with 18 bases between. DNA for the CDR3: TGTGCCAGCAGTCCATCAGGGGAGGGCCTCAACTATGGCTACACCTTC. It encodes CASSPSGEGLNYGYTF.

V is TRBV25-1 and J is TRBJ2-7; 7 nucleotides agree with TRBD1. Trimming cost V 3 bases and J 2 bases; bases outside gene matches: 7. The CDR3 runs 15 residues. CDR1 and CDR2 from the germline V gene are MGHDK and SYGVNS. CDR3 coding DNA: TGTGCCAGCAGTGACCCCCGACAGGGCACCTACGAGCAGTACTTC. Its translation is CASSDPRQGTYEQYF.

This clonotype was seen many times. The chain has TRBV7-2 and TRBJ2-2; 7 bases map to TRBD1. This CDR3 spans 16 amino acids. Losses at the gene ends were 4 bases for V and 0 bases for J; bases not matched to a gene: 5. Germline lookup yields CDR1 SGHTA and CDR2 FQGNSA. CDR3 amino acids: CASSYDRVANTGELFF. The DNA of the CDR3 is TGTGCCAGCAGCTACGACAGGGTAGCGAACACCGGGGAGCTGTTTTTT.

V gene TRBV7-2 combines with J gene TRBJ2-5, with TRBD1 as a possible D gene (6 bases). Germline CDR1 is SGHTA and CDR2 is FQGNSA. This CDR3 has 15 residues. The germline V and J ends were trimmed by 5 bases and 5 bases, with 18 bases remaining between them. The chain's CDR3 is CASSQGMLGRETQYF. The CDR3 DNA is TGTGCCAGCAGCCAGGGGATGTTGGGGCGGGAGACCCAGTACTTC.

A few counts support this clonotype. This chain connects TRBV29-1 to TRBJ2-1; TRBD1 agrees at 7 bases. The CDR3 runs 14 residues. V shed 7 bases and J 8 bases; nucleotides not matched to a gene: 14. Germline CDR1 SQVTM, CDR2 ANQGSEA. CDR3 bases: TGCAGCGGGGAAGGGGGCCGGATTTTTGATGAGCAGTTCTTC. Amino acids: CSGEGGRIFDEQFF.

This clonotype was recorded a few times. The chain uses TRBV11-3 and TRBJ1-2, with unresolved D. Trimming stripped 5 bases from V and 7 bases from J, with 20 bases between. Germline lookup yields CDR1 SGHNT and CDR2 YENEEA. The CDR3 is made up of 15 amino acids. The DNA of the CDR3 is TGTGCCAGCAGCCCGAGGGTCTCCAGTAAACGTGGCTACACCTTC. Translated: CASSPRVSSKRGYTF.